These 5 T cell receptor beta chains came from one sample sequenced in a study of T cells in localized non-small cell lung cancer. Profiled with immunoSEQ multiplex PCR; TCRdb holds only in-frame clones, not every one. Here the sample spans 10,000 to 13,000 clones, about 73% being singletons. The material sequenced was peripheral blood, taken before any cancer treatment. These receptors were taken from a male donor aged 60 or over with stage I lung adenocarcinoma.

This sequence joins TRBV5-5 and TRBJ2-5, with TRBD2 matching over 8 bases. The CDR3 totals 17 residues. The germline V gene encodes CDR1 SGHKS and CDR2 YYEKEE (reference sequence). Trimming took 4 bases from V and 0 from J; bases not matched to a gene: 11. CDR3 coding DNA: TGTGCCAGCAGCCCAACAGGGAGCGGGGGTTACCAAGAGACCCAGTACTTC. This encodes CASSPTGSGGYQETQYF.

The gene calls are TRBV2 and TRBJ1-2; D remains unclear. The CDR3 is 11 residues long. Trimming left V 8 bases short and J 5 bases short, with 9 bases between. Germline V CDR1 and CDR2: SNHLY, FYNNEI. CDR3: CASLQEYGYTF. CDR3 nucleotide sequence: TGTGCCAGCCTGCAGGAGTATGGCTACACCTTC.

V gene TRBV18 combines with J gene TRBJ2-7; TRBD1 is a possible D gene (5 bases). The V and J ends lost 3 bases and 0 bases respectively, with 15 bases between them. CDR1 KGHSH and CDR2 LQKENI come from the germline V gene. This CDR3 contains 16 residues. CDR3 amino acids: CASSPTRQRASYEQYF. The CDR3 bases are TGTGCCAGCTCACCCACCAGACAGAGAGCCTCCTACGAGCAGTACTTC.

Only a few counts were recorded for this clone. The gene calls are TRBV5-1 and TRBJ1-1; D is unclear. Germline CDR1 and CDR2: SGHRS and YFSETQ. CDR3 length: 13 residues. Trimming pared 4 bases from V and 1 base from J, leaving 8 bases between. In DNA, the CDR3 is TGCGCCAGCAGCCCCTTTAAGAACACTGAAGCTTTCTTT. Encoded protein: CASSPFKNTEAFF.

The rearrangement joins TRBV7-8 to TRBJ1-1; D unclear. V was pared by 8 bases and J by 4 bases, with 14 bases between. This CDR3 is 13 amino acids long. CDR1 and CDR2 (germline): SGHVS, FQNEAQ. CDR3 nucleotides: TGTGCCAGCGGGTTTCGGGTGGCCACTGAAGCTTTCTTT. This sequence encodes CASGFRVATEAFF.